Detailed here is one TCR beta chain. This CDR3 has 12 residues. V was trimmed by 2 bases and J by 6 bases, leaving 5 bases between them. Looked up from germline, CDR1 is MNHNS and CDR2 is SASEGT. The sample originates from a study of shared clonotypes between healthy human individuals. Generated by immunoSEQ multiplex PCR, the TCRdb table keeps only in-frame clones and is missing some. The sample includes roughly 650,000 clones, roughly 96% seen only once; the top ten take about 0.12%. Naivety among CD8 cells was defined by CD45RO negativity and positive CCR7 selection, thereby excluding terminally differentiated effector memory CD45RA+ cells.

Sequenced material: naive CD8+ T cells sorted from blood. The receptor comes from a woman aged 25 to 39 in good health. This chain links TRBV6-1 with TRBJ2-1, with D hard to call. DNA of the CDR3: TGTGCCAGCAGTGAATGGGGCAATGAGCAGTTCTTC. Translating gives CASSEWGNEQFF.